These 12 T cell receptor beta chains originate from one sample sequenced in a study of blood T cell repertoires in COVID-19 (dated by TCRdb to about 2020). The library came from the immunoSEQ multiplex PCR assay. Held by TCRdb, this immuneACCESS table contains in-frame sequences only and omits some clones. Under half of the omission traces to an unresolved V gene where checked; the cause of the rest is unknown. Present in this sample are about 240,000 clones, around 89% of which were seen just once. The ten biggest clones cover about 4% of the sample. Sequences were obtained from PBMCs or T cells enriched from blood (not recorded which). The receptors come from a young woman who had recovered from COVID-19.

The CDR3 is CASSPGGADYGYTF. The CDR3, as DNA: TGTGCCAGCAGTCCCGGGGGGGCGGACTATGGCTACACCTTC. The rearrangement uses TRBV5-6 and TRBJ1-2, with D perhaps TRBD1 (6 bases). V lost 5 bases and J lost 3, with 14 bases in between. This CDR3 spans 14 amino acids. In germline, CDR1 is SGHDT, CDR2 YYEEEE.

As for this clone: The sample carries other DNA sequences with the same CDR3. The chain has TRBV11-3 and TRBJ1-1; possibly TRBD1 for D (6 bases). The V end lost 5 bases, the J end lost 1 base, and 8 bases lay between the germline ends. The CDR3 covers 13 residues. Germline loops: CDR1 SGHNT, CDR2 YENEEA. The CDR3 reads CASSLTGNTEAFF. The CDR3 DNA is TGTGCCAGCAGCCTGACAGGGAACACTGAAGCTTTCTTT.

This clone is a singleton in its sample. The rearrangement links TRBV29-1 to TRBJ2-1, with D possibly being TRBD2 (5 bases). From germline, CDR1 is SQVTM and CDR2 ANQGSEA. V lost 2 bases and J 7 bases, leaving 9 bases between the germline ends. This CDR3 is built from 12 residues. The CDR3 DNA sequence: TGCAGCGTTGAAAAGGGCGGGAATGAGCAGTTCTTC. Translating it yields CSVEKGGNEQFF.

V usage is TRBV5-1 and J usage is TRBJ2-1; TRBD1 matches 9 bases. CDR1 and CDR2 (germline): SGHRS, YFSETQ. With V trimmed by 7 bases and J by 7 bases, 6 bases remained unmatched. The CDR3 is 13 residues long. CDR3 coding DNA: TGCGCCAGCGAGCCGGGACAGGGAAATGAGCAGTTCTTC. Protein sequence: CASEPGQGNEQFF.

The chain employs TRBV7-2 and TRBJ1-1; 10 bases are a match to TRBD1. Germline CDR1 reads SGHTA; CDR2 reads FQGNSA. V trimming: 5 bases; J trimming: 6 bases; junction bases outside the gene matches: 9. CDR3 length: 15 residues. CDR3 bases: TGTGCCAGCAGCATGTCCGGGACAGGGGCATCTGAAGCTTTCTTT. Its protein product is CASSMSGTGASEAFF.

V and J are TRBV12-3 or TRBV12-4 and TRBJ1-6; D not certain. The CDR3 sequence is 13 residues long. The V end was cut by 0 bases, the J end by 7 bases, with 4 bases between. The CDR3 nucleotides are TGTGCCAGCAGTTTAGCCGTAAATTCACCCCTCCACTTT. This sequence encodes CASSLAVNSPLHF.

The rearrangement joins TRBV19 to TRBJ1-1; 9 nucleotides line up with TRBD1. The CDR3 contains 14 residues. Losses at the gene ends were 5 bases for V and 5 bases for J; bases not matched to a gene: 6. Germline V gives CDR1 LNHDA, CDR2 SQIVND (reference sequence). The CDR3 bases are TGTGCCAGTAGTGACGGACAGGGGAGGACTGAAGCTTTCTTT. Amino acid sequence: CASSDGQGRTEAFF.

This rearrangement joins TRBV18 to TRBJ1-1, with D maybe TRBD1 (6 bases). The CDR3 extends over 14 amino acids. The V and J ends lost 4 bases and 5 bases respectively, with 14 bases between them. Per germline, CDR1 KGHSH and CDR2 LQKENI. The CDR3 loop reads CASSLREGETEAFF. The CDR3, as DNA: TGTGCCAGCTCACTTCGAGAGGGGGAAACTGAAGCTTTCTTT. The whole variable domain, filled in from reference TRBV18 and TRBJ1-1, reads NAGVMQNPRHLVRRRGQEARLRCSPMKGHSHVYWYRQLPEEGLKFMVYLQKENIIDESGMPKERFSAEFPKEGPSILRIQQVVRGDSAAYFCASSLREGETEAFFGQGTRLTVV.

CDR3 coding DNA: TGTGCCAGTAGTTGGGGGACAGGAAACTACGAGCAGTACTTC. As protein: CASSWGTGNYEQYF. The chain uses TRBV19 and TRBJ2-7, with 8 bases identical to TRBD1. V lost 5 bases to trimming and J lost 3 bases; unmatched junction nucleotides: 6. The CDR3 consists of 14 residues. CDR1 is LNHDA and CDR2 is SQIVND in the germline V gene (reference sequence).

The chain carries TRBV3-1 (or the pseudogene TRBV3-2) and TRBJ2-1, with 10 bases lining up with TRBD2. Trimming cost V 6 bases and J 2 bases; bases outside gene matches: 4. CDR1 and CDR2 from the germline V gene are LGHDT and YNNKEL (reference sequence). The CDR3 is 15 residues long. CDR3 in amino acids: CASRGAGGPYNEQFF. The DNA for the CDR3 is TGTGCCAGCAGAGGAGCGGGAGGGCCCTACAATGAGCAGTTCTTC.

Here the CDR3 DNA reads TGTGCCAGCAGCCAACCGGACAGGGGCGGGGAGCTGTTTTTT. It specifies CASSQPDRGGELFF. The chain combines TRBV3-1 (or the pseudogene TRBV3-2) with TRBJ2-2, with 9 bases matching TRBD1. The CDR3 runs to 14 residues. Per germline, CDR1 LGHDT and CDR2 YNNKEL (reference sequence). The junction had 2 bases not matched to a gene; V was cut back by 2 bases and J by 7 bases.

The chain has TRBV5-6 and TRBJ1-6; the match to TRBD1 covers 12 bases. Germline V lookup: CDR1 SGHDT, CDR2 YYEEEE. The CDR3 totals 16 residues. Trimming at V came to 3 bases and at J to 11 bases, leaving 9 bases not matched to a gene. The CDR3 region is CASSSPGQGALAPLHF. Written as DNA, the CDR3 is TGTGCCAGCAGCTCACCGGGACAGGGGGCTCTAGCACCCCTCCACTTT.